One and the same sample provided the 3 T cell receptor beta chains below, sequenced in a study of T cell responses to AZD1222 COVID-19 vaccine. Libraries were prepared by immunoSEQ multiplex PCR; TCRdb keeps only in-frame clonotypes and omits some of them. The sample carries fewer than 150,000 clones, 80% to 95% recorded once. The specimen was peripheral blood, collected on day 0 of AZD1222 vaccination. The receptors shown here come from an adult in good health.

This chain connects TRBV19 to TRBJ2-1, with D maybe TRBD2 (5 bases). CDR3 length equals 16 residues. Germline V gives CDR1 LNHDA, CDR2 SQIVND (reference sequence). Deletions cut 5 bases from V and 1 base from J, with 15 bases between. As DNA, the CDR3 is TGTGCCAGTAGTTCGAGTGGGAGTCATTCCTACAATGAGCAGTTCTTC. Protein sequence: CASSSSGSHSYNEQFF.

The V gene is TRBV4-2, the J gene TRBJ1-1; D might be TRBD1 (5 bases). CDR1 and CDR2 from the germline V gene are LGHNA and YNFKEQ. The V and J ends lost 4 bases and 3 bases respectively, with 12 bases between them. The CDR3 runs to 14 residues. The CDR3 region is CASSRLTEDTEAFF. CDR3 sequence (DNA): TGTGCCAGCAGCCGCCTGACAGAGGACACTGAAGCTTTCTTT.

This chain joins TRBV7-2 and TRBJ2-5; 7 bases fit TRBD1. Per germline, CDR1 SGHTA and CDR2 FQGNSA. V lost 1 base, J lost 5 bases, and 13 bases stayed unmatched. The CDR3 contains 17 residues. The CDR3 region has the DNA TGTGCCAGCAGCTTAGAGTCGGCAGGGGGTAATAGGGAGACCCAGTACTTC. It yields the protein CASSLESAGGNRETQYF.